This TCR beta chain was documented in a study of Graves' ophthalmopathy and Graves' hyperthyroidism. RNA served as the template for amplifying TCR beta CDR3 regions. A first-round RT-PCR used HTBI primers, followed by a second-round multiplex PCR. TCRdb redid the calling of the multiplex PCR reads with MiXCR, one entry per CDR3 protein. The data show roughly 220,000 distinct CDR3 sequences, 45% seen once. None of the included patients had other autoimmune diseases, uncontrolled infections, pregnancy or lactation, as these led to exclusion. This sequence was found in an adult man with Graves' ophthalmopathy. The sequenced sample consisted of peripheral blood.

This CDR3 reads CASGPGFSGNTIYF. CDR3 bases: TGTGCCAGCGGCCCGGGGTTCTCTGGAAACACCATATATTTT. The chain is built from TRBV12-3 or TRBV12-4 and TRBJ1-3; D unclear. The CDR3 is made up of 14 amino acids. V lost 8 bases and J lost 0, with 11 bases in between.